This TCR beta chain was documented in a study of T cell responses to AZD1222 COVID-19 vaccine. General study points: Two doses of AZD1222 preceded a rise in Spike-specific TCR breadth and depth.

Data came from immunoSEQ multiplex PCR; TCRdb stores just in-frame clones and leaves some out. The repertoire holds roughly 75,000 clones, with less than 90% as singletons. In its sample, this clone was seen a few times. Its antigen is still unknown. CDR1 KGHSH and CDR2 LQKENI come from the germline V gene. Trimming pared 5 bases from V and 2 bases from J, leaving 16 bases between. The length of the CDR3 is 15 residues. This receptor was taken from an adult in good health. V usage is TRBV18 and J usage is TRBJ2-7; D might be TRBD1 (6 bases). Sequencing was performed on peripheral blood, taken on day 0 of AZD1222 vaccination. In DNA form, the CDR3 reads TGTGCCAGCTCATCTGGACAGATGGGGACCTACGAGCAGTACTTC. It is translated as CASSSGQMGTYEQYF.